Following are 4 T cell receptor beta chains from one sample sequenced in a study of long-term antiretroviral therapy in people with HIV. Survey level was the resolution at which the v3.0 immunoSEQ assay ran. Clones were read by immunoSEQ multiplex PCR, and TCRdb kept only the in-frame ones, dropping some. The data hold 34,000 or so clones, with 65% to 90% observed a single time. This material consisted of unsorted PBMCs, taken around 3.3 years after starting antiretroviral therapy. These receptors were collected from a young man with HIV.

The chain couples TRBV15 to TRBJ2-1, with TRBD2 matching over 10 bases. There are 15 residues in the CDR3. CDR1 LNHNV and CDR2 YYDKDF come from the germline V gene (reference sequence). V shed 2 bases and J 4 bases; nucleotides not matched to a gene: 2. The CDR3 spells CATSRPSGRYNEQFF. The DNA for the CDR3 is TGTGCCACCAGCAGACCTAGCGGGAGATACAATGAGCAGTTCTTC. Full variable domain (remainder filled in from reference TRBV15 and TRBJ2-1): DAMVIQNPRYQVTQFGKPVTLSCSQTLNHNVMYWYQQKSSQAPKLLFHYYDKDFNNEADTPDNFQSRRPNTSFCFLDIRSPGLGDTAMYLCATSRPSGRYNEQFFGPGTRLTVL.

This clone was seen once. The J gene is TRBJ2-5, the V gene TRBV5-1; D not resolved. This CDR3 spans 14 amino acids. From germline, CDR1 is SGHRS and CDR2 YFSETQ. Trimming left V 4 bases short and J 1 base short, with 11 bases between. The CDR3 region is CASSETSIQETQYF. For the CDR3, the DNA is TGCGCCAGCAGCGAAACGAGTATCCAAGAGACCCAGTACTTC.

V gene TRBV10-3 combines with J gene TRBJ1-1, with D unclear. Germline V gives CDR1 ENHRY, CDR2 SYGVKD. The CDR3 is made up of 15 amino acids. Trimming took 2 bases from V and 4 from J, leaving 14 bases between them. CDR3 sequence reads: CAISEGFSPPTEAFF. The DNA of the CDR3 is TGTGCCATCAGTGAGGGATTTTCCCCTCCCACTGAAGCTTTCTTT.

The chain combines TRBV4-2 with TRBJ1-1; the D gene is possibly TRBD1 (6 bases). Germline loops: CDR1 LGHNA, CDR2 YNFKEQ. The V gene lost 4 bases and the J gene lost 3 bases, with 15 bases spanning the gap. The CDR3 extends over 15 amino acids. DNA for the CDR3: TGTGCCAGCAGCCTCCTCAGGGGAGATTACACTGAAGCTTTCTTT. This gives the protein CASSLLRGDYTEAFF.